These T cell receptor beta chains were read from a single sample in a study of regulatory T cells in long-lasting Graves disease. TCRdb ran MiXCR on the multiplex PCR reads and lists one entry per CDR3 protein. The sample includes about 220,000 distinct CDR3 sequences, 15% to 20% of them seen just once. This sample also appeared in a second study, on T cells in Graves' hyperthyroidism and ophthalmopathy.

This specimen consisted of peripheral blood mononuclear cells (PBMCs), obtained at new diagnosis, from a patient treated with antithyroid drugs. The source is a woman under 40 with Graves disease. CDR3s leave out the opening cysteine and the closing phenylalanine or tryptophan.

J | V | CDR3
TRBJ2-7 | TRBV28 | ASRQAGGGSYEQY
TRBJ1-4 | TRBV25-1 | ASSEGERGEKLF
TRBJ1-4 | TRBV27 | ASSQFQNRRGLF
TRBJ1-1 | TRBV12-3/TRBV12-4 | ASRRGEGTEAF
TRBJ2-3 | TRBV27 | ASNFLPTRGNTDTQY
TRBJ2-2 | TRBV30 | AWSVREGTPGELF
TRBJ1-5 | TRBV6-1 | ASSRGTVNQPQH
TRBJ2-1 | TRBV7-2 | ASCRWGASYNEQF
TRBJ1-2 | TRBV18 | ASSPKGQGAYGYT
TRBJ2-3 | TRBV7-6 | ASSGRDSTDTQY
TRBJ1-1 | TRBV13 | ASSSRGTDTEAF
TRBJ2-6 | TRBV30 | AWQSGSLGANVLT
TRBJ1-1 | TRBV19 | ASSIGIDTEAF
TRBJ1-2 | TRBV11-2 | ASSFGIVNYGYT
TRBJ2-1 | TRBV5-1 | ASSPIQVFNNEQF
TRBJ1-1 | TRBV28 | ASTWGFNRITEAF
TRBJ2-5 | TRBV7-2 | ASSLAGGARETQY
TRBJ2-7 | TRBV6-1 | ASRERLAGDNEQY
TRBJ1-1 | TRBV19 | ASRWTGPNTEAF
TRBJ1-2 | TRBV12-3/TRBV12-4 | ASSRQGNINYGYT
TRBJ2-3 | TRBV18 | ASSPVPSQDTQY
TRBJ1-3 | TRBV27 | ASRLSQGPGNTIY
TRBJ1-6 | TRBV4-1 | ASSQAQDRGNSPLH
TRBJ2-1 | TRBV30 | AGNSGRPSYNEQF
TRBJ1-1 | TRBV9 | ASSSSGTGETEAF
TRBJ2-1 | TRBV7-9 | ASRFMYNEQF
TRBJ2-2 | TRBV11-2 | ASSLRGAANTGELF
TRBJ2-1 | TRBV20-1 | SAGEKPRRSEQF
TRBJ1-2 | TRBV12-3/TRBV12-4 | ASSLAYRLHGYT
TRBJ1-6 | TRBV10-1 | ASSAGRERSPLH
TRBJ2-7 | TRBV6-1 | ASTSGQANYEQY
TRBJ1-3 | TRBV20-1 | SARDGGSSGNTIY
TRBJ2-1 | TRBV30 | AWSLGEGGRQF
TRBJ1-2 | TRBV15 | ATSRAGAQGGSANYGYT
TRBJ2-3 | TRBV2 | ASRRGRTDTQY
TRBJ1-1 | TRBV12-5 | ASGFDAWSTEAF
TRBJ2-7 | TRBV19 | ASSMGGTSYEQY
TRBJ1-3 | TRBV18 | ASRRRDSGNTIY
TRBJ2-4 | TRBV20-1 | SARGTSGRAFKNIQY
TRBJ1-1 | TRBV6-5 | ASSYSFSVTGTEAF